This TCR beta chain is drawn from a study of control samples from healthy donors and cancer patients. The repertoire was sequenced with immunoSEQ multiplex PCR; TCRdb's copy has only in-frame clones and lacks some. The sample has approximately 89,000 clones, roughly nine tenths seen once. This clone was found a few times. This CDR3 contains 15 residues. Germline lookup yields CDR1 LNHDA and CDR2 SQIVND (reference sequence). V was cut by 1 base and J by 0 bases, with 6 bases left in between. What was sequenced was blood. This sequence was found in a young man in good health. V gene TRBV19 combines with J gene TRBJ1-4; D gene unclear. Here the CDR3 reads CASSIGGTTNEKLFF. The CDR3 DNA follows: TGTGCCAGTAGTATAGGCGGGACAACTAATGAAAAACTGTTTTTT.